These T cell receptor beta chains were read from a single sample in a study of multiple sclerosis patients with progressive multifocal leukoencephalopathy. The protocol was immunoSEQ multiplex PCR, while the TCRdb copy is restricted to in-frame clones and leaves out a portion. The table shows 20,000 to 30,000 clones, with 85% to 95% occurring only once. This sample comprised PBMCs, obtained from a patient treated with natalizumab. These receptors were obtained from a man under 40 with multiple sclerosis. Each CDR3 is given with its conserved first and last residue. D genes are given only for firm matches. Clone size is not always given. Where it is, it says once, few, many or a class for expanded clones.

clone_size	j_call	v_call	d_call	cdr3_nt	cdr3_aa
-	TRBJ2-1	TRBV27	-	TGTGCCAGCAGTACCGGGACAATTCGTAATGAGCAGTTCTTC	CASSTGTIRNEQFF
-	TRBJ2-5	TRBV7-2	-	TGTGCCAGCAGCTCGTTACCTCTGGGGTCGGAAGAGACCCAGTACTTC	CASSSLPLGSEETQYF
-	TRBJ1-2	TRBV2	-	TGTGCCAGCAGTGACGACAGGCCAAACTATGGCTACACCTTC	CASSDDRPNYGYTF
-	TRBJ1-5	TRBV7-9	-	TGTGCCAGCAGCCTCGGGACGGCTAACAATCAGCCCCAGCATTTT	CASSLGTANNQPQHF
few	TRBJ2-7	TRBV6-6	-	TGTGCCAGCAGTTACTCATCGGCAATTGGTCTCTACGAGCAGTACTTC	CASSYSSAIGLYEQYF
once	TRBJ2-1	TRBV12-5	-	TGTGCTAGTGGTTTGGTACTTAGTCCGGGTGGGAATGAGCAGTTCTTC	CASGLVLSPGGNEQFF
-	TRBJ2-7	TRBV18	TRBD2	TGTGCCAGCTCCCTAACTACATTAGGGGAGGGTCTATCCTACGAGCAGTACTTC	CASSLTTLGEGLSYEQYF
-	TRBJ1-2	TRBV27	-	TGTGCCAGCAGTCTCGAGCTCCCCCGGAGCGGGTCGGTTACCTTC	CASSLELPRSGSVTF
-	TRBJ2-1	TRBV4-1	TRBD1	TGCGCCAGCAGCCAAGCACAGGGGGGCTACAATGAGCAGTTCTTC	CASSQAQGGYNEQFF
-	TRBJ2-7	TRBV11-2	-	TGTGCCAGCAGCCCCCCTGGGCTCGAGCAGTACTTC	CASSPPGLEQYF
-	TRBJ2-3	TRBV7-9	TRBD1	TGTGCCAGCAGCCCATTGGACAGGGGCACAGATACGCAGTATTTT	CASSPLDRGTDTQYF
-	TRBJ2-5	TRBV9	-	TGTGCCAGCAGCGCTACCCCGAATCTCTCCAAAGAGACCCAGTACTTC	CASSATPNLSKETQYF
-	TRBJ2-7	TRBV6-1	-	TGTGCCAGCAGTGAAGAGGGACGGACTTGGGAGGAGCAGTACTTC	CASSEEGRTWEEQYF
-	TRBJ2-5	TRBV7-2	TRBD1	TGTGCCAGCAGCTTAGCGGGGACAGGGGTTGGCGAGACCCAGTACTTC	CASSLAGTGVGETQYF
-	TRBJ1-6	TRBV7-9	-	TGTGCCAGCAGCCGGGAATCGGGTAATTCACCCCTCCACTTT	CASSRESGNSPLHF
-	TRBJ1-2	TRBV6-1	-	TGTGCCAGCAGTCCGGGGGTGTCTAACTATGGCTACACCTTC	CASSPGVSNYGYTF
-	TRBJ2-2	TRBV5-1	TRBD1	TGCGCCAGCACCACGGGACAGGGGAGAACCGGGGAGCTGTTTTTT	CASTTGQGRTGELFF
-	TRBJ2-1	TRBV5-4	-	TGTGCCAGCAGCTTTTATCTTTACAATGAGCAGTTCTTC	CASSFYLYNEQFF
-	TRBJ2-2	TRBV7-6	-	TGTGCCAGCAGCTTAAGACAGTCAGGGACCGGGGAGCTGTTTTTT	CASSLRQSGTGELFF
-	TRBJ2-7	TRBV7-9	TRBD2	TGTGCCAGCAGCGGTCTAGCGGGAGTGTCCTACGAGCAGTACTTC	CASSGLAGVSYEQYF
-	TRBJ2-7	TRBV6-6	TRBD2	TGTGCCAGCAGCTCCGGGGAAGCGGGAGGTGAGTACGAGCAGTACTTC	CASSSGEAGGEYEQYF
-	TRBJ2-1	TRBV7-9	-	TGTGCCAGCAGCCTTTTAGGACAGTACGGTCACGGTGAGCAGTTCTTC	CASSLLGQYGHGEQFF
-	TRBJ2-3	TRBV11-2	-	TGTGCCAGCAGCTTAATTGGCTCAGGGGGCACAGATACGCAGTATTTT	CASSLIGSGGTDTQYF
-	TRBJ1-5	TRBV18	-	TGTGCCAGCTCACCTAGTGCAGGGTCGGGGCCCCAGCATTTT	CASSPSAGSGPQHF